The 20 T cell receptor beta chains presented below share a single source sample, sequenced in a study of blood T cell repertoires in COVID-19. Assay used: immunoSEQ multiplex PCR; TCRdb lists only in-frame clones, some missing. The profile shows 30,000 to 40,000 clones, 87% of them singletons. Sequencing input: peripheral blood. The origin of the receptors is a man aged 80 or over with active COVID-19.

The chain joins TRBV6-6 to TRBJ1-3; 8 nucleotides line up with TRBD1. Germline loops: CDR1 MNHNY, CDR2 SVGAGI (reference sequence). The CDR3 covers 13 residues. V was clipped by 8 bases and J by 6 bases; unmatched bases: 6. The CDR3 bases are TGTGCCAGCCGTGGACAGGGAGTAAACACCATATATTTT. It codes for CASRGQGVNTIYF.

The chain joins TRBV5-6 to TRBJ2-3; a possible D gene is TRBD2 (6 bases). The length of the CDR3 is 15 residues. Germline V gene data show CDR1 as SGHDT and CDR2 as YYEEEE. V was clipped by 4 bases and J by 5 bases, with 17 bases between them. This CDR3 reads CASSPPFSGLDTQYF. The CDR3 nucleotides read TGTGCCAGCAGCCCCCCTTTTAGCGGCCTAGATACGCAGTATTTT.

This clone was recorded a few times. The rearrangement joins TRBV29-1 to TRBJ1-4; a possible D gene is TRBD1 (6 bases). The CDR3 is 14 residues long. Deletions cut 6 bases from V and 4 bases from J, with 15 bases between. In germline, CDR1 is SQVTM, CDR2 ANQGSEA. In DNA, the CDR3 is TGCAGCGTCTCCCCCGGGACAAGTAATGAAAAACTGTTTTTT. This codes for CSVSPGTSNEKLFF.

This clone was seen more than once but under ten times. The chain combines TRBV11-2 with TRBJ2-1; the D gene is possibly TRBD1 (7 bases). V was shortened by 6 bases and J by 6 bases, with 15 bases between the two germline ends. This CDR3 spans 14 amino acids. CDR1 SGHAT and CDR2 FQNNGV come from the germline V gene. This CDR3 is CASRAGGLGNEQFF. DNA for the CDR3: TGTGCCAGCAGGGCAGGGGGACTGGGCAATGAGCAGTTCTTC.

By sample fraction, this clone is medium-sized. The chain joins TRBV5-1 to TRBJ2-2; D unclear. Trimming stripped 4 bases from V and 2 bases from J, with 9 bases between. The CDR3 runs to 14 residues. Germline V gene lookup returns CDR1 SGHRS and CDR2 YFSETQ. The CDR3 DNA reads as TGCGCCAGCAGCCCGACAACCAACACCGGGGAGCTGTTTTTT. Protein: CASSPTTNTGELFF.

This chain uses TRBV18 with TRBJ2-7; TRBD1 agrees at 12 bases. Losses at the gene ends were 4 bases for V and 1 base for J; bases not matched to a gene: 11. The CDR3 length is 18 residues. Looked up from germline, CDR1 is KGHSH and CDR2 is LQKENI. CDR3 amino acids: CASSRTGTGGGLSYEQYF. DNA for the CDR3: TGTGCCAGCTCACGGACCGGGACAGGGGGCGGGTTGTCCTACGAGCAGTACTTC.

The chain uses TRBV5-1 and TRBJ2-5, with 10 bases aligning to TRBD1. J was trimmed by 4 bases and V by 6 bases; bases with no gene match: 6. The CDR3 extends over 14 amino acids. The germline V gene encodes CDR1 SGHRS and CDR2 YFSETQ. For the CDR3, the DNA is TGCGCCAGCAAAACGGGACAGGGGACAGAGACCCAGTACTTC. The encoded protein is CASKTGQGTETQYF. The whole variable domain, remainder taken from reference TRBV5-1 and TRBJ2-5, is KAGVTQTPRYLIKTRGQQVTLSCSPISGHRSVSWYQQTPGQGLQFLFEYFSETQRNKGNFPGRFSGRQFSNSRSEMNVSTLELGDSALYLCASKTGQGTETQYFGPGTRLLVL.

This clone was seen a single time. The chain has TRBV28 and TRBJ1-2, with 7 bases fitting TRBD1. Per germline, CDR1 MDHEN and CDR2 SYDVKM. Unmatched junction bases numbered 8, after V lost 6 bases and J lost 7 bases. CDR3 size: 13 residues. The CDR3 DNA follows: TGTGCCAGCAGAACCGACAGGGTACGTGGCTACACCTTC. This sequence encodes CASRTDRVRGYTF.

The chain links TRBV24-1 to TRBJ1-2; D is ambiguous. The CDR3 runs to 13 residues. Trimming stripped 6 bases from V and 7 bases from J, with 14 bases between. The germline V gene encodes CDR1 KGHDR and CDR2 SFDVKD. CDR3 loop: CATSQDPRGGYTF. The CDR3 DNA sequence: TGTGCCACCAGTCAAGACCCGCGGGGTGGCTACACCTTC.

This clone showed up just once. This chain connects TRBV11-2 to TRBJ2-7; no clear D. CDR3 length: 13 amino acids. Germline V gene sequence: CDR1 SGHAT, CDR2 FQNNGV. The ends were cut back, 3 bases at V and 3 bases at J, with 9 bases in the middle. Written as DNA, the CDR3 is TGTGCCAGCAGCTTGGCACCAGACTACGAGCAGTACTTC. Its protein is CASSLAPDYEQYF.

V and J are TRBV6-5 and TRBJ1-5, with TRBD1 as a possible D gene (6 bases). This CDR3 spans 14 amino acids. Germline CDR1 MNHEY, CDR2 SVGAGI. Trimming left V 7 bases short and J 1 base short, with 11 bases between. The CDR3 coding sequence is TGTGCCAGCATCTCAGGGGTAAGCAATCAGCCCCAGCATTTT. Its protein is CASISGVSNQPQHF.

V is TRBV6-2 or TRBV6-3 and J is TRBJ2-1; D may be TRBD2 (5 bases). Germline V gives CDR1 MNHEY, CDR2 SVGEGT. V was trimmed by 2 bases and J by 9 bases, leaving 29 bases between them. This CDR3 is built from 19 residues. CDR3 in DNA: TGTGCCAGCAGTTACCATTTCGGAAATAGCATCGCCCGCCGGGGTGAGCAGTTCTTC. This encodes CASSYHFGNSIARRGEQFF.

The chain carries TRBV2 and TRBJ2-2, with a weak D call TRBD1 (5 bases). The CDR3 is 14 residues long. Deletions cut 7 bases from V and 5 bases from J, with 14 bases between. Per the germline V gene, CDR1 is SNHLY and CDR2 is FYNNEI. The CDR3 DNA reads as TGTGCCAGCAAAGTGCAGGGCGATACCGGGGAGCTGTTTTTT. Amino acid sequence: CASKVQGDTGELFF. The variable domain in full, with the rest retrieved from reference TRBV2 and TRBJ2-2, is EPEVTQTPSHQVTQMGQEVILRCVPISNHLYFYWYRQILGQKVEFLVSFYNNEISEKSEIFDDQFSVERPDGSNFTLKIRSTKLEDSAMYFCASKVQGDTGELFFGEGSRLTVL.

The chain employs TRBV5-1 and TRBJ1-4, with D unresolved. The CDR3 runs 14 residues. Per germline, CDR1 SGHRS and CDR2 YFSETQ. Trimming removed 0 bases at V and 8 bases at J, with 11 bases between. The CDR3: CASSLAGVGEKLFF. CDR3 in DNA: TGCGCCAGCAGCTTGGCGGGAGTGGGAGAAAAACTGTTTTTT.

The chain is built from TRBV28 and TRBJ1-2; D possibly corresponds to TRBD1 (5 bases). Trimming left V 6 bases short and J 1 base short, with 12 bases between. CDR3 length equals 14 residues. From germline, CDR1 is MDHEN and CDR2 SYDVKM. The CDR3: CASRKTASNYGYTF. Written as DNA, the CDR3 is TGTGCCAGCAGAAAGACAGCTAGTAACTATGGCTACACCTTC.

The genes are TRBV18 and TRBJ2-2, with 8 nucleotides matching TRBD1. The germline CDR1 and CDR2 sequences are KGHSH and LQKENI. J lost 3 bases, V lost 3 bases, and 9 bases had no gene match. This CDR3 region has 17 residues. This chain's CDR3 is CASSPENRGTDTGELFF. The CDR3 DNA reads as TGTGCCAGCTCACCTGAAAACAGGGGGACCGACACCGGGGAGCTGTTTTTT.

The chain is built from TRBV6-5 and TRBJ2-7; 8 positions match TRBD2. CDR1 is MNHEY and CDR2 is SVGAGI in the germline V gene. The CDR3 runs to 15 residues. V gave up 6 bases and J gave up 3 bases; unmatched junction bases: 10. The DNA for the CDR3 is TGTGCCAGCAGCCTCGGGGTAGCGGGAAACTACGAGCAGTACTTC. Its translation: CASSLGVAGNYEQYF.

The chain employs TRBV5-5 and TRBJ1-2; no reliable D call. Germline assignment: CDR1 SGHKS and CDR2 YYEKEE (reference sequence). The CDR3 consists of 14 residues. V lost 0 bases and J 6 bases, leaving 12 bases between the germline ends. The CDR3 here is CASSLVLGGDGYTF. The CDR3 DNA is TGTGCCAGCAGCTTGGTACTGGGCGGGGATGGCTACACCTTC.

This clone came up a few times. The V gene is TRBV19, the J gene TRBJ2-5; 12 positions agree with TRBD2. J gave up 4 bases and V 6 bases, and 6 bases lay outside the gene matches. Germline V lookup: CDR1 LNHDA, CDR2 SQIVND (reference sequence). This CDR3 contains 15 residues. The DNA for the CDR3 is TGTGCCAGTAGAACCGGACTAGCGGGACGAGAGACCCAGTACTTC. Its protein product is CASRTGLAGRETQYF.

CDR3: CASSLGTIERDTQYF. The CDR3 bases are TGTGCCAGCAGCTTAGGGACTATCGAGAGAGATACGCAGTATTTT. The gene calls are TRBV7-9 and TRBJ2-3; D possibly corresponds to TRBD2 (6 bases). The CDR3 spans 15 residues. V lost 1 base to trimming and J lost 5 bases, with 13 bases between them. The V gene's germline CDR1 is SEHNR and CDR2 FQNEAQ (reference sequence).